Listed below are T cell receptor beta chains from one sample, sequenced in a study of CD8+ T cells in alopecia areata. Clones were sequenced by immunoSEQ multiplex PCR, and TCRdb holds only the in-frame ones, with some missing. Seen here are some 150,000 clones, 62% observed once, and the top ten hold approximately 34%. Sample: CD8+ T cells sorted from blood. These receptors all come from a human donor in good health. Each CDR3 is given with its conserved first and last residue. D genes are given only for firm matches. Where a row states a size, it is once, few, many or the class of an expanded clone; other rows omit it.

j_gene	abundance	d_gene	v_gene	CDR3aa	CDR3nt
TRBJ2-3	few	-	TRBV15	CATSRVRADTQYF	TGTGCCACCAGCAGAGTCCGCGCAGATACGCAGTATTTT
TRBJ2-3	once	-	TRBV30	CAWSSGEWYF	TGTGCCTGGAGTTCGGGGGAGTGGTATTTT
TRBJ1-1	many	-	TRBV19	CASSINPGREPEAFF	TGTGCCAGTAGTATAAACCCCGGCAGGGAGCCTGAAGCTTTCTTT
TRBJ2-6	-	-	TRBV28	CASSLWGNSGANVLTF	TGTGCCAGCAGTTTATGGGGGAACTCTGGGGCCAACGTCCTGACTTTC
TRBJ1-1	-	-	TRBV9	CASSVGGTQAFF	TGTGCCAGCAGCGTAGGAGGGACACAAGCTTTCTTT
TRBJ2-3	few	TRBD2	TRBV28	CASSSFPTGLVGADTQYF	TGTGCCAGCAGCTCCTTCCCTACTGGACTAGTCGGGGCAGATACGCAGTATTTT
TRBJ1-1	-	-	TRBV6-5	CASSYPGLHTEAFF	TGTGCCAGCAGTTACCCCGGGCTGCACACTGAAGCTTTCTTT
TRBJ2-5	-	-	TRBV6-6	CASTSEEGETQYF	TGTGCCAGCACGTCAGAGGAAGGAGAGACCCAGTACTTC
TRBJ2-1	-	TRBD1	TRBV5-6	CASSLGTGNEQFF	TGTGCCAGCAGCTTGGGGACAGGCAATGAGCAGTTCTTC
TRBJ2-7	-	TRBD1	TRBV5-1	CASSTGQGPYEQYF	TGCGCCAGCAGTACGGGACAGGGACCCTACGAGCAGTACTTC
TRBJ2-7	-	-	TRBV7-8	CASSPEGPYEQYF	TGTGCCAGCAGCCCCGAGGGGCCCTACGAGCAGTACTTC
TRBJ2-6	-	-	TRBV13	CASSLGAGANVLTF	TGTGCCAGCAGCTTAGGGGCTGGGGCCAACGTCCTGACTTTC
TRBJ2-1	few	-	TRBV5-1	CASAQRASKDEQFF	TGCGCCAGCGCTCAGCGGGCTTCGAAAGATGAGCAGTTCTTC
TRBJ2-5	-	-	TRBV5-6	CASSYQETQYF	TGTGCCAGCAGTTACCAAGAGACCCAGTACTTC
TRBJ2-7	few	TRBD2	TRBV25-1	CASSRTLAGILYEQYF	TGTGCCAGCAGTAGAACTCTAGCGGGAATTCTCTACGAGCAGTACTTC
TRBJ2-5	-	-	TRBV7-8	CASSQRTDQETQYF	TGTGCCAGCAGCCAGCGGACAGACCAAGAGACCCAGTACTTC
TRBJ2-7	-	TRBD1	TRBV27	CASSRGQGLFLEQYF	TGTGCCAGCAGTCGGGGACAGGGACTCTTTCTCGAGCAGTACTTC
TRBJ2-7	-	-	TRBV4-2	CASSQDLGRAYEQYF	TGTGCCAGCAGCCAAGACCTCGGGAGAGCCTACGAGCAGTACTTC
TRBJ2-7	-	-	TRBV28	CASSLGGAGEQYF	TGTGCCAGCAGTTTGGGAGGAGCAGGTGAGCAGTACTTC
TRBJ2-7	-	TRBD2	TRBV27	CASSPYKRVASGYEQYF	TGTGCCAGCAGTCCTTATAAGAGGGTGGCTAGCGGGTACGAGCAGTACTTC
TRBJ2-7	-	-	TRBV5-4	CASSLGSSYEQYF	TGTGCCAGCAGCTTGGGTTCCTCCTACGAGCAGTACTTC
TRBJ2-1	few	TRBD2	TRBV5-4	CAVSVTSALYNEQFF	TGTGCCGTCAGCGTGACTAGCGCCTTATACAATGAGCAGTTCTTC
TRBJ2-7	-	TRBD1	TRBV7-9	CASSSLGQGIYEQYF	TGTGCCAGCAGCTCGCTGGGACAGGGAATCTACGAGCAGTACTTC
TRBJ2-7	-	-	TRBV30	CAWTPGTSYEQYF	TGTGCCTGGACACCAGGCACTTCCTACGAGCAGTACTTC
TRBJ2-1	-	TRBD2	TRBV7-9	CASTATSTYNEQFF	TGTGCCAGTACCGCGACTAGCACCTACAATGAGCAGTTCTTC
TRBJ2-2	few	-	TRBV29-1	CSVLGELAGELFF	TGCAGCGTTCTGGGGGAGCTTGCCGGGGAGCTGTTTTTT
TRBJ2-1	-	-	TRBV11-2	CASSLASYNEQFF	TGTGCCAGCAGCTTAGCTTCCTACAATGAGCAGTTCTTC
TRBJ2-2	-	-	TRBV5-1	CASSLVWGTGELFF	TGCGCCAGCAGCTTGGTTTGGGGCACCGGGGAGCTGTTTTTT
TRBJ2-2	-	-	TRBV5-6	CASSLEALPGELFF	TGTGCCAGCAGCTTGGAGGCCCTCCCCGGGGAGCTGTTTTTT
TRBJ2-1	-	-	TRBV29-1	CSFSTGPPEQFF	TGCAGCTTTTCGACGGGACCGCCTGAGCAGTTCTTC
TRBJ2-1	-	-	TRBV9	CASSELALGEQFF	TGTGCCAGCAGCGAACTAGCCCTGGGCGAGCAGTTCTTC
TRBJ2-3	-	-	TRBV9	CASGNTQDTQYF	TGTGCCAGCGGGAACACCCAGGATACGCAGTATTTT
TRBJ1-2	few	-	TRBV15	CATSPDRSSNYGYTF	TGTGCCACCAGCCCAGACAGGAGCTCTAACTATGGCTACACCTTC